This TCR beta chain emerged from a study of CXCR3-negative and CXCR3-positive naive CD8 T cells (dated by TCRdb to between 2018 and 2021). The study in broad terms: In total, 130 million to 150 million TRB reads were obtained, or roughly 1.5 +/- 0.3 million reads per library. Diversity and physicochemical repertoire analyses were performed on about 12 donors pooled from two independent experiments. Naive subsets from 5 or 6 donors and memory cells from 3 donors were included in the TRBV-TRBJ cluster analysis.

Note on this clonotype: Its binding antigen is unknown.

Based on the germline V gene, the CDR1 and CDR2 sequences are SGDLS and YYNGEE. The CDR3 goes from the cysteine to the phenylalanine over 15 residues. The DNA is unrecorded. The sample was run on a NextSeq 550. The Human TCR Profiling Kit (MiLaboratory) was used to make UMI-labeled 5' RACE TRB cDNA libraries. cDNA synthesis used the entire amount of extracted RNA, and PCR amplification then used the entire amount of cDNA produced. Libraries were prepared in parallel using an identical number of PCR cycles. Per the original workflow: About 53,000 +/- 10,000 unique UMI-labeled TRB cDNA molecules per library were extracted with MIGEC and MiXCR, with at least two reads per UMI required. On average, approximately 40,000 +/- 10,000 functional in-frame TRB CDR3 nucleotide clonotypes lacking stop codons were found per library. After each sample was downsampled to 5000 UMI-labeled TRB molecules, VDJtools was used to calculate diversity metrics such as normalized Shannon-Wiener and Chao1. For the central five CDR3 residues, VDJtools calculated physicochemical properties weighted by clonotype size, namely interaction energy, strength, volume and Kidera factor 4. The reads underwent TCRdb reprocessing, giving one record for each CDR3 protein sequence and no DNA. These V and J calls are TCRdb output, not the study's own analysis. The table for this sample records about 110,000 distinct CDR3 sequences. The ten largest clones take up more than 0.3% of the sample.

For every CD8+ T cell subset, 300,000 cells were flow-sorted straight into RLT lysis buffer, and each subset was sorted in triplicate. To keep memory contaminants out, a stringent definition of naive CD8+ T cells was applied: CD45RO-CCR7+CD27+CD95-. Peripheral blood mononuclear cells were isolated from buffy coats by standard density gradient centrifugation. A FACSAria III was used to flow-sort naive CXCR3-negative and CXCR3-positive CD8+ T cells. Total RNA was extracted from sorted cells with an RNeasy Mini Kit. Beyond this particular receptor, the publication reports: Freshly isolated PBMCs were used for most assays because CXCR3 expression partially decreased after cryopreservation. Within the same donor, TRBV-TRBJ usage looked similar between naive CXCR3-negative and CXCR3-positive cells, but memory cells had distinct patterns. Compared with CXCR3-negative naive cells, CXCR3-positive naive cells had TRB CDR3s with higher hydrophobicity (lower Kidera factor 4), lower energy, and higher strength and volume indices. Repertoire diversity was comparably high in both naive subsets but much lower in memory CD8+ T cells. Surface CD5, linked to self-reactivity in mice, was comparable between naive subsets; TCR interaction strength was therefore also inferred from TRB CDR3 physicochemical properties.

This chain is built from TRBV9 and TRBJ2-7; without DNA, the TCRdb call of TRBD1 cannot be checked. Sequenced sample: naive CXCR3+ CD8+ T cells from blood. The label giving this sample's cell subset or site can be read as: CD45RO-CCR7+CD27+CD95- naive CD8+ T cells expressing CXCR3 (TNR3+). The source is a human donor in good health. Some clones in this sample may be carry-over from other donors' samples. Here the CDR3 is given as CASSPRGVQGYEQYF.